The 14 T cell receptor beta chains listed next were all sequenced from one sample in a study of beta chain features in type 1 diabetes. General observations from the study: Across all four CD4+ subsets, people with type 1 diabetes showed modestly shorter TCRB CDR3s.

The sequenced template was cDNA made from the entire isolated RNA. Data came from immunoSEQ multiplex PCR; TCRdb stores just in-frame clones and leaves some out. The sample shows almost 350,000 clones, approximately 9.9% of them seen only once. For these TCRs, the target antigens are not known. Input material: central memory CD4+ T cells from blood. The origin of the receptors is a man under 40 with type 1 diabetes.

This clone was found a few times. This chain connects TRBV2 to TRBJ1-1; 7 bases are shared with TRBD1. Germline V gene sequence: CDR1 SNHLY, CDR2 FYNNEI. CDR3 length: 12 residues. Trimming at V came to 8 bases and at J to 2 bases, leaving 2 bases not matched to a gene. CDR3 amino acids: CASRDSNTEAFF. DNA for the CDR3: TGTGCCAGCCGGGACAGTAACACTGAAGCTTTCTTT.

This clone turned up a few times. The chain couples TRBV14 to TRBJ2-2; D is ambiguous. The CDR3 is made up of 14 amino acids. V lost 1 base to trimming and J lost 5 bases, with 8 bases between them. Germline V lookup: CDR1 SGHDN, CDR2 FVKESK. The CDR3 DNA reads TGTGCCAGCAGCCAAGTAAGGGCTACCGGGGAGCTGTTTTTT. This encodes CASSQVRATGELFF.

In its sample, this clone was seen a few times. The chain joins TRBV7-9 to TRBJ1-6; the D gene is possibly TRBD1 (5 bases). With 7 bases removed from V and 5 bases from J, the gap between germline ends came to 15 bases. This CDR3 has 15 amino acids. Germline CDR1 is SEHNR and CDR2 is FQNEAQ (reference sequence). This chain's CDR3 is CASNKLRDHNSPLHF. CDR3 DNA: TGTGCCAGCAACAAGCTCCGGGACCATAATTCACCCCTCCACTTT. Drawing the rest from reference TRBV7-9 and TRBJ1-6, the complete variable domain is DTGVSQNPRHKITKRGQNVTFRCDPISEHNRLYWYRQTLGQGPEFLTYFQNEAQLEKSRLLSDRFSAERPKGSFSTLEIQRTEQGDSAMYLCASNKLRDHNSPLHFGNGTRLTVT.

In its sample, this clone was seen a few times. The chain carries TRBV14 and TRBJ1-6; D ambiguous. CDR1 is SGHDN and CDR2 is FVKESK in the germline V gene. Trimming pared 3 bases from V and 11 bases from J, leaving 11 bases between. The CDR3 runs to 13 residues. The DNA of the CDR3 is TGTGCCAGCAGCCAGGGAGGGTGGACACCCCTCCACTTT. Amino acids: CASSQGGWTPLHF.

The gene calls are TRBV19 and TRBJ2-2, with no clear D. The germline V and J ends were trimmed by 3 bases and 5 bases, with 10 bases remaining between them. The germline V gene has CDR1 LNHDA and CDR2 SQIVND (reference sequence). The CDR3 is 14 amino acids. The CDR3 loop reads CASSISRGTGELFF. The CDR3 DNA reads TGTGCCAGTAGTATTAGTCGTGGGACCGGGGAGCTGTTTTTT.

Note on this clone: Other DNA sequences in the sample encode the same CDR3. The chain recombines TRBV7-2 with TRBJ2-7, with a possible D match to TRBD2 (5 bases). CDR1 and CDR2 (germline): SGHTA, FQGNSA. There are 14 residues in the CDR3. The V and J ends lost 0 bases and 2 bases respectively, with 8 bases between them. The DNA for the CDR3 is TGTGCCAGCAGCTTAGCCGGAGGACCCTACGAGCAGTACTTC. This translates into CASSLAGGPYEQYF.

The genes are TRBV6-5 and TRBJ2-7, with D possibly being TRBD1 or TRBD2 (5 bases each). This CDR3 is 13 amino acids long. V lost 6 bases and J 6 bases, leaving 15 bases between the germline ends. CDR1 is MNHEY and CDR2 is SVGAGI in the germline V gene. The CDR3: CASRATRGSEQYF. CDR3 coding DNA: TGTGCCAGCAGAGCGACGAGGGGAAGCGAGCAGTACTTC.

This clone was counted many times. The gene calls are TRBV2 and TRBJ1-4, with unresolved D. CDR1 SNHLY and CDR2 FYNNEI come from the germline V gene. The V end lost 1 base, the J end lost 7 bases, and 4 bases lay between the germline ends. This CDR3 is 12 amino acids long. CDR3: CASSEGVEKLFF. CDR3 nucleotides: TGTGCCAGCAGTGAAGGGGTTGAAAAACTGTTTTTT. Variable domain in full (rest from reference TRBV2 and TRBJ1-4): EPEVTQTPSHQVTQMGQEVILRCVPISNHLYFYWYRQILGQKVEFLVSFYNNEISEKSEIFDDQFSVERPDGSNFTLKIRSTKLEDSAMYFCASSEGVEKLFFGSGTQLSVL.

This chain connects TRBV5-4 to TRBJ1-6; D is undetermined. CDR3 length equals 14 residues. Germline lookup yields CDR1 SGHNT and CDR2 YYREEE (reference sequence). Trimming left V 0 bases short and J 6 bases short, with 7 bases between. CDR3 DNA: TGTGCCAGCAGCTTGGACGCAGCTAATTCACCCCTCCACTTT. Protein sequence: CASSLDAANSPLHF.

In this sample, this clone turned up a few times. The chain couples TRBV6-1 to TRBJ1-1; D not resolved. This CDR3 is 15 amino acids long. Germline V gives CDR1 MNHNS, CDR2 SASEGT. V was clipped by 1 base and J by 0 bases, with 9 bases between them. Written as DNA, the CDR3 is TGTGCCAGCAGTGAAGTGGCTTTCATGAACACTGAAGCTTTCTTT. Translating gives CASSEVAFMNTEAFF.

V and J are TRBV6-6 and TRBJ1-3, with TRBD1 identical over 7 bases. The CDR3 spans 16 residues. The germline CDR1 and CDR2 sequences are MNHNY and SVGAGI (reference sequence). V lost 2 bases and J lost 0; bases outside the gene matches: 4. The CDR3 protein is CASSYRGQNSGNTIYF. DNA for the CDR3: TGTGCCAGCAGTTACCGGGGACAGAACTCTGGAAACACCATATATTTT.

CDR3 amino acids: CAISESRQQETQYF. The CDR3 nucleotides are TGTGCCATCAGTGAGTCGAGGCAGCAAGAGACCCAGTACTTC. The genes are TRBV10-3 and TRBJ2-5; D is uncertain. CDR1 and CDR2 from the germline V gene are ENHRY and SYGVKD. V gave up 0 bases and J gave up 2 bases, with 7 bases separating them. The CDR3 is 14 amino acids.

The rearrangement uses TRBV4-1 and TRBJ2-5, with D possibly TRBD2 on 6 matching bases. Per the germline V gene, CDR1 is MGHRA and CDR2 is YSYEKL. The V end was cut by 1 base, the J end by 3 bases, with 9 bases between. This CDR3 is 14 amino acids long. The CDR3 nucleotides read TGCGCCAGCAGCCAAGGGTGGGGGGAAGAGACCCAGTACTTC. This sequence encodes CASSQGWGEETQYF.

This clone was recorded a few times. The chain recombines TRBV7-2 with TRBJ1-1; no clear D. Germline V gene sequence: CDR1 SGHTA, CDR2 FQGNSA. V was trimmed by 3 bases and J by 1 base, leaving 6 bases between them. CDR3 length equals 13 residues. The CDR3 is CASSFRPNTEAFF. The CDR3 region has the DNA TGTGCCAGCAGCTTCCGGCCGAACACTGAAGCTTTCTTT.